The 9 T cell receptor beta chains presented below share a single source sample, sequenced in a study of immune evolution from preneoplasia to lung adenocarcinoma (dated by TCRdb to the early 2020s). Library construction relied on the immunoSEQ multiplex PCR assay. TCRdb took this table from immuneACCESS and kept in-frame rearrangements with V and J called. Such tables lack part of the clones; where checked against another copy, unresolved V genes explain under half of the gap, and the rest is unexplained. The sample profile shows 8,000 to 10,000 clones; approximately 79% of them were found once. Roughly 12% of the sample is held by the ten biggest clonotypes. Sequenced: FFPE lung adenocarcinoma in situ tissue. This specimen's cell subset or site label, per the study, means: preinvasive adenocarcinoma in situ (AIS). The receptors come from a person aged 80 or over with lung adenocarcinoma.

The chain carries TRBV9 and TRBJ1-2; D gene uncertain. The V end was cut by 4 bases, the J end by 1 base, with 5 bases between. The length of the CDR3 is 12 residues. Looked up from germline, CDR1 is SGDLS and CDR2 is YYNGEE. CDR3 loop: CASSPNNYGYTF. CDR3 coding DNA: TGTGCCAGCAGCCCAAATAACTATGGCTACACCTTC.

The rearrangement links TRBV5-6 to TRBJ1-2; D perhaps matches TRBD1 (5 bases). V was pared by 1 base and J by 4 bases, with 14 bases between. From germline, CDR1 is SGHDT and CDR2 YYEEEE. This CDR3 is 15 amino acids long. Here the CDR3 DNA reads TGTGCCAGCAGCTTGCATGAGGGGATACGCTATGGCTACACCTTC. Protein product: CASSLHEGIRYGYTF.

The chain couples TRBV11-2 to TRBJ2-5, with D unresolved. Germline loops: CDR1 SGHAT, CDR2 FQNNGV. Trimming took 1 base from V and 0 from J, leaving 12 bases between them. The CDR3 extends over 16 amino acids. CDR3 DNA sequence: TGTGCCAGCAGCTTAGGGCCCCTGGGGTACCAAGAGACCCAGTACTTC. The encoded protein is CASSLGPLGYQETQYF.

This clone was seen a single time. Compared with germline, one end of the junction differs, possibly owing to a read error. The chain combines TRBV29-1 with TRBJ2-2, with TRBD2 as a possible D gene (5 bases). Germline CDR1 is SQVTM and CDR2 is ANQGSEA. This CDR3 spans 13 amino acids. In DNA form, the CDR3 reads TGCAGCGCCGACGTCTCGAACACCGGGAAGCTGTTTTTT. It encodes CSADVSNTGKLFF.

This clone was seen just once. The chain combines TRBV29-1 with TRBJ1-2, with D unresolved. The CDR3 has 15 amino acids. Germline V gene lookup returns CDR1 SQVTM and CDR2 ANQGSEA. The V gene lost 5 bases and the J gene lost 4 bases, with 20 bases spanning the gap. The CDR3 DNA reads TGCAGCGTTTCCCGTGGCGGACGTGAATCCTATGGCTACACCTTC. Amino acid sequence: CSVSRGGRESYGYTF.

The sample holds a few counts of this clone. CDR3 protein: CAISVLAGGSDTQYF. The CDR3 DNA is TGTGCCATCAGTGTACTAGCGGGGGGGTCAGATACGCAGTATTTT. This chain joins TRBV10-3 and TRBJ2-3; 13 bases line up with TRBD2. V gave up 4 bases and J gave up 4 bases; unmatched junction bases: 2. The CDR3 consists of 15 residues. Germline V lookup: CDR1 ENHRY, CDR2 SYGVKD.

The CDR3 reads CASSLDQVSYEQYF. CDR3 DNA sequence: TGTGCCAGCAGCTTAGATCAGGTCTCCTACGAGCAGTACTTC. The chain is built from TRBV11-2 and TRBJ2-7, with D uncertain. V was shortened by 0 bases and J by 0 bases, with 6 bases between the two germline ends. The CDR3 loop spans 14 amino acids. Germline V CDR1 and CDR2: SGHAT, FQNNGV.

This clone was detected only once. The J gene is TRBJ2-7, the V gene TRBV15; a possible D gene is TRBD2 (5 bases). V lost 1 base and J 3 bases, leaving 7 bases between the germline ends. The CDR3 runs to 13 residues. Per the germline V gene, CDR1 is LNHNV and CDR2 is YYDKDF (reference sequence). The CDR3 region has the DNA TGTGCCACCAGCAGAGGAGGGCTCTACGAGCAGTACTTC. Encoded protein: CATSRGGLYEQYF.

V and J are TRBV12-1 and TRBJ2-7; whether TRBD1, the table's D call, matches the DNA was not checked. TRBV12-1 is deemed a pseudogene. There are 14 residues in the CDR3. Written as DNA, the CDR3 is TGTGCCCGCGGGGCAGGGGGATCCTCCTACGAGCAGTACTTC. It encodes CARGAGGSSYEQYF.